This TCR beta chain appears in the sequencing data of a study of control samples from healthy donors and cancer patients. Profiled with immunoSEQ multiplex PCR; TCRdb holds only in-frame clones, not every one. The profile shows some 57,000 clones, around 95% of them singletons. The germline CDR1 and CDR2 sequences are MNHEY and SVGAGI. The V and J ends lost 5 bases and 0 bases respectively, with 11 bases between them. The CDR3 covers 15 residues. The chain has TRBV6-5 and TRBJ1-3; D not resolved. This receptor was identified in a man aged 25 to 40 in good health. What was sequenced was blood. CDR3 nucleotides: TGTGCCAGCAGTAAGAGGCCCGACTCTGGAAACACCATATATTTT. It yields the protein CASSKRPDSGNTIYF.